This T cell receptor beta chain was sequenced in a study of blood T cell repertoires in COVID-19. Study-level information: Sites across the United States, Italy and Spain contributed samples from acute and convalescent COVID-19. The analysed material was cDNA or gDNA that came from T cells, B-cell-depleted T cells, or PBMCs.

In the study's own analysis: From reference gene primer amplification, estimates of nucleated cell counts were derived. Sequencing used immunoSEQ multiplex PCR; TCRdb keeps in-frame clones, though not all of them. The DNA was the basis for D and trimming; V, J and clone size are from that table. This table holds about 130,000 clones, around three quarters found once. V lost 6 bases and J 5 bases, leaving 7 bases between the germline ends. This CDR3 spans 11 amino acids. Germline-derived CDR1 and CDR2 are MNHEY and SVGAGI. V is TRBV6-5 and J is TRBJ2-5; D is ambiguous. The source is a human donor in a cohort sampled during active COVID-19. Material: peripheral blood. CDR3 sequence reads: CASRSRETQYF. The CDR3 bases are TGTGCCAGCAGGTCGCGGGAGACCCAGTACTTC.